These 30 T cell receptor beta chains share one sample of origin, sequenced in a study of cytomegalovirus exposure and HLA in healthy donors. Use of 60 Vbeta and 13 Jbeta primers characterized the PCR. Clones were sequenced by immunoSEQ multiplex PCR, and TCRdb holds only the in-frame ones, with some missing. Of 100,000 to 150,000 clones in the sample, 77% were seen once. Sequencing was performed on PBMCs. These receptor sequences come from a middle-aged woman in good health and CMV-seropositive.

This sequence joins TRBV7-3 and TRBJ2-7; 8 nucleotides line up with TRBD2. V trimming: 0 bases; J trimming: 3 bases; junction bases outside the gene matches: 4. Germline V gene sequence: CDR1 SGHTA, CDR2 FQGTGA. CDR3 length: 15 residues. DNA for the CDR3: TGTGCCAGCAGCTTAACGTCTAGCGGGTTCTACGAGCAGTACTTC. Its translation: CASSLTSSGFYEQYF.

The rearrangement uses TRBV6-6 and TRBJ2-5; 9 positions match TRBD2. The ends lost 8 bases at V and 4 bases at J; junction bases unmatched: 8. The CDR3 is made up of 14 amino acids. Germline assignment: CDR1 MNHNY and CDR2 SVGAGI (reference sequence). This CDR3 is CASGLGGRAETQYF. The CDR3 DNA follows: TGTGCCAGCGGTTTGGGCGGGAGGGCAGAGACCCAGTACTTC.

The CDR3, as DNA: TGTGCCAGCAGCTTAGATTCGCGGTCCCCCTACGAGCAGTACTTC. It yields the protein CASSLDSRSPYEQYF. The chain joins TRBV7-8 to TRBJ2-7; D ambiguous. Deletions cut 1 base from V and 2 bases from J, with 12 bases between. The V gene's germline CDR1 is SGHVS and CDR2 FQNEAQ. The CDR3 runs 15 residues.

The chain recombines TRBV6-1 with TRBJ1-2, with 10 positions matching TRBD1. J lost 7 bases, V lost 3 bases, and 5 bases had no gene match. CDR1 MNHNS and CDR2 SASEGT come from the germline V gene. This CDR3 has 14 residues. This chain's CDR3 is CASSENRDRGGYTF. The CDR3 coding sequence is TGTGCCAGCAGTGAGAACCGGGACAGGGGTGGCTACACCTTC.

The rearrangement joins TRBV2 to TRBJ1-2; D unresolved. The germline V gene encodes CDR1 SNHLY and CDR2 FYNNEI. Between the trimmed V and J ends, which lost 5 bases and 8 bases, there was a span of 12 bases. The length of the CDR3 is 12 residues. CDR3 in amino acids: CASSLDTFGYTF. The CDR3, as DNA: TGTGCCAGCAGTCTCGACACGTTCGGCTACACCTTC.

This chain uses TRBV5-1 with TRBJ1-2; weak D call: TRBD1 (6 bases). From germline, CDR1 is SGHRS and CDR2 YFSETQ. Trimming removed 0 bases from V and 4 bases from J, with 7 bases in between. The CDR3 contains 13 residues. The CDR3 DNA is TGCGCCAGCAGCTTGGGAGGGGGCTATGGCTACACCTTC. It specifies CASSLGGGYGYTF. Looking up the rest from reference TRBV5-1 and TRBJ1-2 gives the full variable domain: KAGVTQTPRYLIKTRGQQVTLSCSPISGHRSVSWYQQTPGQGLQFLFEYFSETQRNKGNFPGRFSGRQFSNSRSEMNVSTLELGDSALYLCASSLGGGYGYTFGSGTRLTVV.

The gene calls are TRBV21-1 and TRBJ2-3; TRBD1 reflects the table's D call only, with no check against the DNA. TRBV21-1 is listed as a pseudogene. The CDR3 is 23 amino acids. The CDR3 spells CASSKVPRNIFKDSLSPTDTQYF. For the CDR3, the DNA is TGTGCCAGCAGCAAAGTACCCCGTAACATTTTTAAGGACAGCCTCTCTCCCACAGATACGCAGTATTTT.

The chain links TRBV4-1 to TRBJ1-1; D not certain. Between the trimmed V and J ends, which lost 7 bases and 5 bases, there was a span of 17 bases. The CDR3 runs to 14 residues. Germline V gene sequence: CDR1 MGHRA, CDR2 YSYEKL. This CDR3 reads CASTTAWRDTEAFF. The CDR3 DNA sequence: TGCGCCAGCACCACAGCTTGGCGAGATACTGAAGCTTTCTTT.

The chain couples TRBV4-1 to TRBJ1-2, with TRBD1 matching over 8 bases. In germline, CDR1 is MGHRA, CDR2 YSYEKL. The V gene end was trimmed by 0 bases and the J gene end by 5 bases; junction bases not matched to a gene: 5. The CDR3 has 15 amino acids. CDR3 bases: TGCGCCAGCAGCCAAGAGCGAGACAGGGGATATGGCTACACCTTC. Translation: CASSQERDRGYGYTF.

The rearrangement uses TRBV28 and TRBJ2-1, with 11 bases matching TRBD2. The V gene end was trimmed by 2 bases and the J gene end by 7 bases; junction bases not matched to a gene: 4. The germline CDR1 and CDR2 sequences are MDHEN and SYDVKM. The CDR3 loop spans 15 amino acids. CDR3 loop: CASSLVAGGRNEQFF. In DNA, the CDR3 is TGTGCCAGCAGTTTAGTAGCGGGAGGGCGGAATGAGCAGTTCTTC.

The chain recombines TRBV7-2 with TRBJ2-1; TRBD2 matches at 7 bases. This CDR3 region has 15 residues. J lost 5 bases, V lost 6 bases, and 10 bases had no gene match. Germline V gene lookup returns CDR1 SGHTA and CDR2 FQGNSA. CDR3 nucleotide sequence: TGTGCCAGCAGTCCCCCGGGACTACCCAACAATGAGCAGTTCTTC. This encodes CASSPPGLPNNEQFF.

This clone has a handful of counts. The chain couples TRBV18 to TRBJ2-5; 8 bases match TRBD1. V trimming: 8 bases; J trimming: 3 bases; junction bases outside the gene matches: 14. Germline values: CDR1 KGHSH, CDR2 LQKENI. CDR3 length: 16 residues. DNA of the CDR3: TGTGCCAGCCGGAGACCGACAGGGGTCGGAGAAGAGACCCAGTACTTC. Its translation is CASRRPTGVGEETQYF.

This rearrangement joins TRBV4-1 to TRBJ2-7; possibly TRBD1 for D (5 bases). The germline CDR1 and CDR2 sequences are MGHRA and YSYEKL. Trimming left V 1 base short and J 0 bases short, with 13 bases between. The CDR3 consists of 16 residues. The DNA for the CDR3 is TGCGCCAGCAGCCAAGTTGGGGCGCCTGCCTCCTACGAGCAGTACTTC. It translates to CASSQVGAPASYEQYF.

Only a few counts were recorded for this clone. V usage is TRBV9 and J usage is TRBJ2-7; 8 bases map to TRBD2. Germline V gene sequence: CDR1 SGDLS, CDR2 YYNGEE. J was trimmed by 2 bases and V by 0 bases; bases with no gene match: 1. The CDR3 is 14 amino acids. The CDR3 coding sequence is TGTGCCAGCAGCGTAGGAGCGGGGGCCTACGAGCAGTACTTC. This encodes CASSVGAGAYEQYF.

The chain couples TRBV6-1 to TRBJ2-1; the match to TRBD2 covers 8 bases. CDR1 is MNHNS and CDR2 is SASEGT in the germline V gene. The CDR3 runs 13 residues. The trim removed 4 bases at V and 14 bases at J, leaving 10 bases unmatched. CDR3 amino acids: CASSGTGSGKEFF. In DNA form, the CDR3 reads TGTGCCAGCAGTGGAACGGGTAGCGGGAAGGAGTTCTTC.

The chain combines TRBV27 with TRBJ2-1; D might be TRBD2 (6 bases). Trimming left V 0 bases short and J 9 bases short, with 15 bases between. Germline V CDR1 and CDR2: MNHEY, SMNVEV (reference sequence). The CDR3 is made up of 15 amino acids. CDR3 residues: CASSLSAGSLGEQFF. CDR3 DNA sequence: TGTGCCAGCAGTTTATCGGCGGGGTCCCTGGGTGAGCAGTTCTTC.

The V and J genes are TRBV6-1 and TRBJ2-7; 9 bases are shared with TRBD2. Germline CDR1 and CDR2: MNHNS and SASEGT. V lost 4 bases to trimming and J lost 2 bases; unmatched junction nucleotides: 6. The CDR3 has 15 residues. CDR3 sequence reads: CASSVEREVTYEQYF. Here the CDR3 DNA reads TGTGCCAGCAGTGTGGAGCGGGAGGTAACCTACGAGCAGTACTTC.

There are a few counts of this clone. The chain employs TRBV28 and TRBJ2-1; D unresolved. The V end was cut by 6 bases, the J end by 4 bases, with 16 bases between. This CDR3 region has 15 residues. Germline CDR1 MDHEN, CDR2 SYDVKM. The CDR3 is CASSSSPGSYNEQFF. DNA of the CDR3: TGTGCCAGCAGCTCATCCCCGGGTTCTTACAATGAGCAGTTCTTC. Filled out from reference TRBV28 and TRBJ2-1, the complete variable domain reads DVKVTQSSRYLVKRTGEKVFLECVQDMDHENMFWYRQDPGLGLRLIYFSYDVKMKEKGDIPEGYSVSREKKERFSLILESASTNQTSMYLCASSSSPGSYNEQFFGPGTRLTVL.

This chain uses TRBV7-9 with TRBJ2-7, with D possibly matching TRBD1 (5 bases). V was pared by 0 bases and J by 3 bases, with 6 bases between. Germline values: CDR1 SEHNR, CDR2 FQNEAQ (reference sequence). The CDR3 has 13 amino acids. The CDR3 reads CASSLAGLYEQYF. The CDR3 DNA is TGTGCCAGCAGCTTAGCGGGGCTCTACGAGCAGTACTTC.

In DNA form, the CDR3 reads TGCGCCAGCAGCCCCGGGACTAGCGGGAGATATGAGACCCAGTACTTC. Translating gives CASSPGTSGRYETQYF. V usage is TRBV5-1 and J usage is TRBJ2-5, with 14 bases that match TRBD2. Unmatched junction bases numbered 7, after V lost 4 bases and J lost 5 bases. The CDR3 is 16 residues long. Germline CDR1 SGHRS, CDR2 YFSETQ.

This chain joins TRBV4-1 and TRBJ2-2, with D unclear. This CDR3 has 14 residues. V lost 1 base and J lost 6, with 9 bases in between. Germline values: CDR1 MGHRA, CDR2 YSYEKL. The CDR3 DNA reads TGCGCCAGCAGCCAAGGCCCTGAGCCCGGGGAGCTGTTTTTT. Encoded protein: CASSQGPEPGELFF.

This chain's CDR3 is CASSSYADRRNEQFF. CDR3 in DNA: TGTGCCAGCAGCTCATACGCCGACAGGCGGAATGAGCAGTTCTTC. J is TRBJ2-1 and V is TRBV11-2, with D possibly matching TRBD1 (6 bases). With 4 bases removed from V and 7 bases from J, the gap between germline ends came to 17 bases. Germline assignment: CDR1 SGHAT and CDR2 FQNNGV. The CDR3 has 15 amino acids.

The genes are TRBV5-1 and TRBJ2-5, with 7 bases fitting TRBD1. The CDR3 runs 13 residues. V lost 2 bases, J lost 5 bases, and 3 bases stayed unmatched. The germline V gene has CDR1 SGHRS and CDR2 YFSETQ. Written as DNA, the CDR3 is TGCGCCAGCAGCTTACAGGGGAGCGAGACCCAGTACTTC. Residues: CASSLQGSETQYF.

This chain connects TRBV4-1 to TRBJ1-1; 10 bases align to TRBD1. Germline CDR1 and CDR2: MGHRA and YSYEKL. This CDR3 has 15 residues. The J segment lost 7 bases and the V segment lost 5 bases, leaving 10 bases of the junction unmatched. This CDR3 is CASSSLGQGKGEAFF. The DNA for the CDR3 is TGCGCCAGCAGCTCCTTGGGACAGGGGAAAGGTGAAGCTTTCTTT.

The CDR3 DNA is TGTGCCAGCAGTGAACTTCCGGTCACCGGGGAGCTGTTTTTT. It translates to CASSELPVTGELFF. J is TRBJ2-2 and V is TRBV6-1; no reliable D call. The germline V gene has CDR1 MNHNS and CDR2 SASEGT. The CDR3 covers 14 residues. The V end lost 2 bases, the J end lost 4 bases, and 8 bases lay between the germline ends.

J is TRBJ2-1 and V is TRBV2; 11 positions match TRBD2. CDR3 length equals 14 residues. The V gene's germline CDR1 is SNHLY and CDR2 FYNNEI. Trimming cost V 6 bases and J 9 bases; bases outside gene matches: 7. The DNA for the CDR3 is TGTGCCAGCAGGGAGGGGACTAGCGGATTTGAGCAGTTCTTC. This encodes CASREGTSGFEQFF.

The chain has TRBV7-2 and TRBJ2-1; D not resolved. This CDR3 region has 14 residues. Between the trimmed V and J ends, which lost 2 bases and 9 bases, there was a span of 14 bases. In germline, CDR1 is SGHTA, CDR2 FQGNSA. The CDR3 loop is CASSLLSSSSEQFF. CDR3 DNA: TGTGCCAGCAGCTTATTGAGTAGTAGTAGTGAGCAGTTCTTC.

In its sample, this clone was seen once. CDR3 protein: CASSLPGRYSPLHF. For the CDR3, the DNA is TGTGCCAGCAGTTTACCAGGGAGGTACTCACCCCTCCACTTT. This chain uses TRBV27 with TRBJ1-6; possibly TRBD1 for D (5 bases). Trimming left V 2 bases short and J 10 bases short, with 12 bases between. This CDR3 has 14 residues. The germline CDR1 and CDR2 sequences are MNHEY and SMNVEV (reference sequence).

The CDR3 region has the DNA TGTGCCAGCAGCCGGGGGACTAGCGTCTACACCGGGGAGCTGTTTTTT. Translating gives CASSRGTSVYTGELFF. The chain employs TRBV9 and TRBJ2-2, with 10 bases aligning to TRBD2. Germline V gives CDR1 SGDLS, CDR2 YYNGEE. The length of the CDR3 is 16 residues. Unmatched junction bases numbered 6, after V lost 4 bases and J lost 3 bases.

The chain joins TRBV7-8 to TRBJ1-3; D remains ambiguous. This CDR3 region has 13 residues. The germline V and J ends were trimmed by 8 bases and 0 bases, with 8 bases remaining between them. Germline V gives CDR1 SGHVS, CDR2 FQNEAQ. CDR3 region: CASGYNSGNTIYF. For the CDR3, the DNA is TGTGCCAGCGGCTACAACTCTGGAAACACCATATATTTT.